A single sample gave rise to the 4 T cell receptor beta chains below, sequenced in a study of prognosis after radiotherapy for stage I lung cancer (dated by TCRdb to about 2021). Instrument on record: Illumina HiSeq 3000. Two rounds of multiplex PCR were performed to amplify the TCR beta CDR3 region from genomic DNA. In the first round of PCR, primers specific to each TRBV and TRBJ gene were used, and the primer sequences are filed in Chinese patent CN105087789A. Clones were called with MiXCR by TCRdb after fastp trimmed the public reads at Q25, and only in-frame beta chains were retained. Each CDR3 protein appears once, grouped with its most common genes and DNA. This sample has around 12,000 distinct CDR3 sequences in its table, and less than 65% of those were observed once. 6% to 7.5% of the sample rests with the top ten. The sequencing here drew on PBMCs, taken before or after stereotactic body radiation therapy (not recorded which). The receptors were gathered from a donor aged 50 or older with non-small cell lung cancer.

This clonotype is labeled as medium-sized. The chain's CDR3 is CASSVVSGGVGYGYTF. CDR3 coding DNA: TGTGCCAGCAGCGTAGTCTCGGGGGGGGTCGGCTATGGCTACACCTTC. The J gene is TRBJ1-2, the V gene TRBV9, with D possibly TRBD1 on 5 matching bases. CDR3 length equals 16 residues. Per germline, CDR1 SGDLS and CDR2 YYNGEE. V was clipped by 0 bases and J by 4 bases, with 16 bases between them.

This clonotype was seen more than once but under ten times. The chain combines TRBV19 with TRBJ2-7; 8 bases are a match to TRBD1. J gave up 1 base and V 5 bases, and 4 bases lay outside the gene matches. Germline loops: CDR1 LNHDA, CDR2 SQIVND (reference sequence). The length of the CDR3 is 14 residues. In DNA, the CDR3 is TGTGCCAGTAGTCCAGGGGGCCGGTCCTACGAGCAGTACTTC. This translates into CASSPGGRSYEQYF.

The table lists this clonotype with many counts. The CDR3 loop is CASSLRLQFQETQYF. The CDR3 region has the DNA TGTGCCAGCTCGCTTAGACTTCAGTTCCAAGAGACCCAGTACTTC. J is TRBJ2-5 and V is TRBV18; no reliable D call. Trimming shortened V by 6 bases and J by 1 base, and 15 bases separated the two germline ends. CDR1 is KGHSH, CDR2 LQKENI, per germline. The CDR3 totals 15 residues.

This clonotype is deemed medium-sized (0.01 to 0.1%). CDR3 in DNA: TGCAGTGCTAGAGGGCCAGGGACAGGGTACATTGGTTACAATGAGCAGTTCTTC. This gives the protein CSARGPGTGYIGYNEQFF. The V call is TRBV20-1, the J call TRBJ2-1; TRBD1 agrees at 9 bases. With V trimmed by 1 base and J by 4 bases, 14 bases remained unmatched. This CDR3 has 18 residues. The germline gives CDR1 DFQATT, CDR2 SNEGSKA (reference sequence).